Given below is one T cell receptor beta chain in context. TCRdb's table, derived via immunoSEQ multiplex PCR, lists solely in-frame clones and lacks some. The table lists approximately 490,000 clones, 87% of them singletons, with about 0.7% in the top ten. V shed 5 bases, J shed 4 bases, and the junction held 15 bases outside the gene matches. CDR3 size: 17 residues. Germline assignment: CDR1 SNHLY and CDR2 FYNNEI. In Cohort 3, a recovered donor had either two negative PCRs, clearance, or symptom resolution. These data are taken from a study of blood T cell repertoires in COVID-19. The clonotype comes from a woman aged 18 to 35 who had recovered from COVID-19. The gene calls are TRBV2 and TRBJ2-5, with 8 bases matching TRBD1. Material: PBMCs or T cells enriched from blood (not recorded which). The CDR3 is CASSKNSRQGSIETQYF. The CDR3 bases are TGTGCCAGCAGTAAGAACTCCCGACAGGGGAGCATAGAGACCCAGTACTTC.